The TCR beta chain under discussion was sequenced for a study of cytomegalovirus exposure and HLA in healthy donors. Study-wide points: A later analysis reported that several of the most significant clusters appeared to be linked to common viral pathogens, among them Epstein-Barr virus.

J lost 4 bases, V lost 6 bases, and 9 bases had no gene match. Germline CDR1 is MNHEY and CDR2 is SVGAGI. The CDR3 is 15 residues long. The PCR ran on 60 Vbeta and 13 Jbeta primers. The repertoire was sequenced with immunoSEQ multiplex PCR; TCRdb's copy has only in-frame clones and lacks some. The sample includes more than 30,000 clones. Worth noting for this clone: Its cognate antigen is unknown.

This sequence was found in a man between 40 and 49 years old in good health and CMV-seropositive. V is TRBV6-5 and J is TRBJ2-1, with 7 bases that match TRBD1. Input material: PBMCs. CDR3 amino acids: CASSRTGLLYNEQFF. CDR3 sequence (DNA): TGTGCCAGCAGCCGGACAGGATTGCTATACAATGAGCAGTTCTTC.